This entry is about one TCR beta chain. Per the study methods: Reference gene primer amplification gave nucleated cell count estimates. The assay was immunoSEQ multiplex PCR, and TCRdb's table has in-frame clones only and misses some. For V, J and clone size, that table is used; D and trimming come from the DNA. The sample yields about 190,000 clones, around 87% seen once. This CDR3 is 14 amino acids long. Germline CDR1 and CDR2: MNHEY and SMNVEV (reference sequence). Trimming took 8 bases from V and 7 from J, leaving 17 bases between them. The sample comes from a study of blood T cell repertoires in COVID-19. On the study more broadly: Specimens from acute and convalescent COVID-19 originated in the United States, Italy and Spain. In each case, the material was cDNA or gDNA derived from T cells, B-cell-depleted T cells, or PBMCs.

The TCR originated in a man in his forties or fifties with acute or convalescent COVID-19. The J gene is TRBJ1-4, the V gene TRBV27, with D possibly matching TRBD1 (6 bases). The sequenced material came from peripheral blood. The CDR3 region is CASGPTGLGEKLFF. CDR3 nucleotides: TGTGCCAGCGGACCTACAGGGTTGGGTGAAAAACTGTTTTTT. Filled out from reference TRBV27 and TRBJ1-4, the complete variable domain reads EAQVTQNPRYLITVTGKKLTVTCSQNMNHEYMSWYRQDPGLGLRQIYYSMNVEVTDKGDVPEGYKVSRKEKRNFPLILESPSPNQTSLYFCASGPTGLGEKLFFGSGTQLSVL.